These 27 T cell receptor beta chains originate from one sample sequenced in a study of blood T cell repertoires in COVID-19. Sequencing was performed with immunoSEQ multiplex PCR; in TCRdb, only in-frame clones are kept and a portion is missing. Counted here are some 100,000 clones, approximately 86% occurring once; the ten biggest clones make up roughly 3%. The sample consisted of PBMCs or T cells enriched from blood (not recorded which). These receptors came from a woman aged 45-65 years who had recovered from COVID-19.

This rearrangement joins TRBV6-5 to TRBJ1-5, with D unresolved. This CDR3 contains 14 residues. Trimming left V 6 bases short and J 2 bases short, with 11 bases between. CDR1 and CDR2 from the germline V gene are MNHEY and SVGAGI. CDR3 protein: CASSGKIGNQPQHF. The CDR3 DNA is TGTGCCAGCAGCGGGAAGATAGGCAATCAGCCCCAGCATTTT.

J is TRBJ2-2 and V is TRBV30; 16 bases align to TRBD2. The CDR3 contains 19 residues. The germline V gene encodes CDR1 GTSNPN and CDR2 SVGIG (reference sequence). V lost 3 bases and J lost 6; bases outside the gene matches: 13. CDR3 DNA: TGTGCCTGGAGGGCTGCCGGGACTAGCGGGAGGGATCAGCCCGGGGAGCTGTTTTTT. It specifies CAWRAAGTSGRDQPGELFF.

J is TRBJ2-7 and V is TRBV30; D perhaps matches TRBD1 (5 bases). The CDR3 covers 11 residues. Germline V CDR1 and CDR2: GTSNPN, SVGIG (reference sequence). Trimming shortened V by 0 bases and J by 6 bases, and 6 bases separated the two germline ends. The CDR3 nucleotides are TGTGCCTGGAGTGTCAGGGTCGAGCAGTACTTC. This codes for CAWSVRVEQYF.

For the CDR3, the DNA is TGCGCCAGCAGCCCCAGTTGGGGGGCTAATGAAAAACTGTTTTTT. This sequence encodes CASSPSWGANEKLFF. V gene TRBV4-1 combines with J gene TRBJ1-4, with D possibly TRBD1 on 5 matching bases. The V gene's germline CDR1 is MGHRA and CDR2 YSYEKL. Trimming took 4 bases from V and 3 from J, leaving 12 bases between them. The CDR3 is 15 residues long.

The V and J genes are TRBV6-1 and TRBJ1-4; D is undetermined. CDR1 is MNHNS and CDR2 is SASEGT in the germline V gene. This CDR3 is 15 amino acids long. Trimming pared 3 bases from V and 4 bases from J, leaving 12 bases between. The CDR3 loop reads CASSDEGRLNEKLFF. The CDR3 region has the DNA TGTGCCAGCAGTGATGAGGGCAGACTTAATGAAAAACTGTTTTTT.

The J gene is TRBJ2-3, the V gene TRBV3-1 (or the pseudogene TRBV3-2); TRBD2 matches 9 bases. Germline loops: CDR1 LGHDT, CDR2 YNNKEL (reference sequence). The CDR3 contains 13 residues. V shed 8 bases, J shed 5 bases, and the junction held 5 bases outside the gene matches. The CDR3 is CASGGSGGDTQYF. The CDR3, as DNA: TGTGCCAGCGGTGGTAGCGGGGGAGATACGCAGTATTTT.

In DNA, the CDR3 is TGTGCCAGTAGTCTAAGACTAGCGGGAGAAGTTACAGATACGCAGTATTTT. This codes for CASSLRLAGEVTDTQYF. The V call is TRBV19, the J call TRBJ2-3, with 12 bases lining up with TRBD2. This CDR3 spans 17 amino acids. The ends lost 5 bases at V and 3 bases at J; junction bases unmatched: 9. Germline V lookup: CDR1 LNHDA, CDR2 SQIVND (reference sequence).

This rearrangement joins TRBV27 to TRBJ2-7; D gene unclear. V dropped 2 bases and J dropped 0 bases, with 8 bases sitting between them. There are 14 residues in the CDR3. CDR1 and CDR2 (germline): MNHEY, SMNVEV (reference sequence). Written as DNA, the CDR3 is TGTGCCAGCAGTTTAACCGCCAGCTCCTACGAGCAGTACTTC. Translation gives CASSLTASSYEQYF.

The chain couples TRBV5-1 to TRBJ1-1; 8 bases are a match to TRBD1. Trimming at V came to 3 bases and at J to 2 bases, leaving 27 bases not matched to a gene. The germline V gene encodes CDR1 SGHRS and CDR2 YFSETQ. CDR3 length: 22 residues. CDR3 amino acids: CASSSWFARDRPSVTENTEAFF. The CDR3 DNA reads TGCGCCAGCAGCTCCTGGTTCGCTCGGGACAGGCCGAGCGTTACCGAAAACACTGAAGCTTTCTTT. The whole variable domain, remainder taken from reference TRBV5-1 and TRBJ1-1, is KAGVTQTPRYLIKTRGQQVTLSCSPISGHRSVSWYQQTPGQGLQFLFEYFSETQRNKGNFPGRFSGRQFSNSRSEMNVSTLELGDSALYLCASSSWFARDRPSVTENTEAFFGQGTRLTVV.

The V and J genes are TRBV27 and TRBJ1-2; D gene uncertain. The CDR3 covers 13 residues. The V end was cut by 6 bases, the J end by 8 bases, with 16 bases between. Germline CDR1 reads MNHEY; CDR2 reads SMNVEV (reference sequence). CDR3 DNA sequence: TGTGCCAGCAGAATCTCGTTGGGCCGGGGCTACACCTTC. It specifies CASRISLGRGYTF.

The chain links TRBV27 to TRBJ1-1; 9 bases match TRBD1. V lost 1 base to trimming and J lost 10 bases; unmatched junction nucleotides: 7. CDR3 size: 14 residues. Germline CDR1 MNHEY, CDR2 SMNVEV (reference sequence). The CDR3 DNA is TGTGCCAGCAGTTTATTGGGACAGGGAGAGGTAGCTTTCTTT. Protein product: CASSLLGQGEVAFF.

V is TRBV5-1 and J is TRBJ1-1; D is uncertain. Looked up from germline, CDR1 is SGHRS and CDR2 is YFSETQ. Trimming took off 2 bases at V and 5 bases at J, with 22 bases between the two ends. The CDR3 runs 17 residues. The DNA for the CDR3 is TGCGCCAGCAGCTTCTATCATTTAAGTGGGCGAGGGACTGAAGCTTTCTTT. Its protein is CASSFYHLSGRGTEAFF.

This clone was counted only a few times. The chain combines TRBV19 with TRBJ1-2; tentatively, D is TRBD1 (6 bases). Trimming stripped 3 bases from V and 2 bases from J, with 13 bases between. CDR1 and CDR2 from the germline V gene are LNHDA and SQIVND (reference sequence). The CDR3 totals 15 residues. CDR3 nucleotides: TGTGCCAGTAGTATCTGGGACACCCAAAACTATGGCTACACCTTC. It codes for CASSIWDTQNYGYTF.

The CDR3 is CASSQVEASRETQYF. Here the CDR3 DNA reads TGCGCCAGCAGCCAAGTTGAAGCTAGCCGGGAGACCCAGTACTTC. This chain connects TRBV4-1 to TRBJ2-5; maybe TRBD2 (5 bases). CDR1 and CDR2 from the germline V gene are MGHRA and YSYEKL. The CDR3 sequence is 15 residues long. The ends were cut back, 1 base at V and 5 bases at J, with 14 bases in the middle.

This clone has just a few counts. This chain joins TRBV5-1 and TRBJ2-1, with TRBD1 identical over 7 bases. CDR1 and CDR2 (germline): SGHRS, YFSETQ. With V trimmed by 1 base and J by 7 bases, 8 bases remained unmatched. The CDR3 totals 15 residues. The CDR3 sequence: CASSLTSGGKNEQFF. CDR3 nucleotide sequence: TGCGCCAGCAGCTTGACGTCAGGGGGTAAAAATGAGCAGTTCTTC.

This chain links TRBV28 with TRBJ1-2; the D is unclear. The CDR3 totals 12 residues. The germline V and J ends were trimmed by 3 bases and 5 bases, with 7 bases remaining between them. Germline-derived CDR1 and CDR2 are MDHEN and SYDVKM. CDR3 sequence reads: CASSLRAYGYTF. The CDR3 bases are TGTGCCAGCAGTTTGAGGGCGTATGGCTACACCTTC.

V and J are TRBV3-1 (or the pseudogene TRBV3-2) and TRBJ2-5; 12 positions agree with TRBD2. Per germline, CDR1 LGHDT and CDR2 YNNKEL (reference sequence). Trimming at V came to 4 bases and at J to 2 bases, leaving 5 bases not matched to a gene. This CDR3 comprises 16 residues. CDR3 residues: CASSRLLAGGQETQYF. CDR3 coding DNA: TGTGCCAGCAGCCGTTTACTAGCGGGGGGTCAAGAGACCCAGTACTTC.

This chain joins TRBV9 and TRBJ2-1; a possible D gene is TRBD2 (5 bases). This CDR3 is 15 amino acids long. V was trimmed by 2 bases and J by 0 bases, leaving 9 bases between them. Germline V gene sequence: CDR1 SGDLS, CDR2 YYNGEE. The CDR3 loop reads CASSVSGSSYNEQFF. The CDR3 DNA reads as TGTGCCAGCAGCGTCAGCGGAAGCTCCTACAATGAGCAGTTCTTC.

The chain combines TRBV5-4 with TRBJ2-2; maybe TRBD2 (5 bases). The germline V gene has CDR1 SGHNT and CDR2 YYREEE (reference sequence). V lost 3 bases and J lost 5, with 5 bases in between. CDR3 length: 12 residues. CDR3 sequence reads: CASSSGTGELFF. CDR3 DNA: TGTGCCAGCAGCTCGGGAACCGGGGAGCTGTTTTTT.

The chain has TRBV6-5 and TRBJ1-2, with no clear D. The V gene lost 6 bases and the J gene lost 8 bases, with 10 bases spanning the gap. This CDR3 is built from 11 residues. Germline V gene data show CDR1 as MNHEY and CDR2 as SVGAGI. CDR3 DNA sequence: TGTGCCAGCAGCCAAAACTTAGGCTACACCTTC. Translated: CASSQNLGYTF.

The chain joins TRBV7-2 to TRBJ2-2, with 11 bases that match TRBD2. J lost 5 bases, V lost 6 bases, and 5 bases had no gene match. CDR1 and CDR2 from the germline V gene are SGHTA and FQGNSA. The CDR3 is 15 residues long. As DNA, the CDR3 is TGTGCCAGCAGTCCTAGCGGGAGGTCTACCGGGGAGCTGTTTTTT. Protein product: CASSPSGRSTGELFF.

The V and J genes are TRBV9 and TRBJ2-7, with D hard to call. The CDR3 loop spans 15 amino acids. Trimming stripped 0 bases from V and 2 bases from J, with 12 bases between. Looked up from germline, CDR1 is SGDLS and CDR2 is YYNGEE. The CDR3 region has the DNA TGTGCCAGCAGCGTAGGTGGAGATTCGACCTACGAGCAGTACTTC. The encoded protein is CASSVGGDSTYEQYF.

V is TRBV27 and J is TRBJ2-1, with no clear D. There are 15 residues in the CDR3. Trimming left V 2 bases short and J 0 bases short, with 8 bases between. Germline CDR1 reads MNHEY; CDR2 reads SMNVEV (reference sequence). This CDR3 is CASSLELSSYNEQFF. The CDR3 nucleotides are TGTGCCAGCAGTTTAGAGCTGAGCTCCTACAATGAGCAGTTCTTC.

The chain uses TRBV6-4 and TRBJ1-4; TRBD1 might be the D (6 bases). The germline V gene encodes CDR1 MRHNA and CDR2 SNTAGT. V was cut by 6 bases and J by 5 bases, with 25 bases left in between. The length of the CDR3 is 18 residues. In DNA, the CDR3 is TGTGCCAGCAGCTACCCACAGGGTAGTTCATATGAGAATGAAAAACTGTTTTTT. Its protein product is CASSYPQGSSYENEKLFF.

V is TRBV4-1 and J is TRBJ2-1; the match to TRBD2 covers 10 bases. V shed 1 base and J 9 bases; nucleotides not matched to a gene: 12. Germline V gives CDR1 MGHRA, CDR2 YSYEKL. This CDR3 is built from 17 residues. CDR3 bases: TGCGCCAGCAGCCAAGGAAGAGCGGGAGGGCCTGTTCGTGAGCAGTTCTTC. Translating gives CASSQGRAGGPVREQFF.

The chain carries TRBV28 and TRBJ2-5; 9 nucleotides align to TRBD2. The CDR3 consists of 16 residues. The ends lost 7 bases at V and 4 bases at J; junction bases unmatched: 13. Germline CDR1 reads MDHEN; CDR2 reads SYDVKM. CDR3 region: CASNRSGGKGGETQYF. The CDR3 DNA reads as TGTGCCAGCAACCGCAGCGGGGGGAAGGGGGGAGAGACCCAGTACTTC.

The gene calls are TRBV5-1 and TRBJ2-7, with D possibly being TRBD1 (6 bases). The CDR3 runs to 14 residues. V was cut by 4 bases and J by 2 bases, with 13 bases left in between. Germline CDR1 and CDR2: SGHRS and YFSETQ. The CDR3 bases are TGCGCCAGCAGCGTCAACAGGGTTGCCTACGAGCAGTACTTC. Protein: CASSVNRVAYEQYF.